The 20 T cell receptor beta chains given below trace back to one sample, sequenced in a study of blood T cell repertoires in COVID-19. Profiling relied on immunoSEQ multiplex PCR, and the TCRdb table lists in-frame clones only, not all of them. The sample comprises a few hundred thousand clones, roughly nine tenths of which are singletons, and about 0.78% rests with the top ten. Sequencing input: PBMCs or T cells enriched from blood (not recorded which). These receptors came from a woman aged 35 to 49 who had been exposed to COVID-19.

The V gene is TRBV6-5, the J gene TRBJ2-1, with D possibly TRBD2 on 5 matching bases. CDR3 length equals 13 residues. CDR1 is MNHEY and CDR2 is SVGAGI in the germline V gene. The CDR3 DNA reads as TGTGCTGCGGGCCAGAGCTCCTACAATGAGCAGTTCTTC. It is translated as CAAGQSSYNEQFF.

In the case of this clone: Other DNA sequences of this sample code for an identical CDR3. The gene calls are TRBV11-1 and TRBJ1-1; 10 positions match TRBD1. The CDR3 runs 15 residues. Germline lookup yields CDR1 SGHAT and CDR2 FQDESV (reference sequence). J was trimmed by 1 base and V by 6 bases; bases with no gene match: 5. The CDR3 region is CASSPDRGQNTEAFF. The CDR3, as DNA: TGTGCCAGCAGTCCAGACAGGGGGCAGAACACTGAAGCTTTCTTT.

The genes are TRBV30 and TRBJ2-3; 11 positions agree with TRBD2. The CDR3 is made up of 15 amino acids. Germline V gene sequence: CDR1 GTSNPN, CDR2 SVGIG (reference sequence). Trimming cost V 1 base and J 4 bases; bases outside gene matches: 4. The CDR3 is CAWSALAGGADTQYF. CDR3 nucleotide sequence: TGTGCCTGGAGTGCTTTAGCGGGGGGGGCAGATACGCAGTATTTT.

The chain employs TRBV19 and TRBJ1-6; D is unresolved. Germline loops: CDR1 LNHDA, CDR2 SQIVND (reference sequence). This CDR3 comprises 15 residues. Trimming stripped 6 bases from V and 7 bases from J, with 16 bases between. The CDR3 nucleotides read TGTGCCAGTAGCGGTCGGGGTTCTATCAATTCACCCCTCCACTTT. Translation gives CASSGRGSINSPLHF.

About this clone: The sample has other DNA sequences that encode this CDR3 too. The chain recombines TRBV19 with TRBJ1-1; TRBD1 is a possible D gene (5 bases). Per germline, CDR1 LNHDA and CDR2 SQIVND (reference sequence). CDR3 length: 12 amino acids. V was clipped by 1 base and J by 7 bases, with 7 bases between them. CDR3 region: CASSIAGGEAFF. Written as DNA, the CDR3 is TGTGCCAGTAGTATAGCCGGGGGTGAAGCTTTCTTT.

The rearrangement links TRBV3-1 (or the pseudogene TRBV3-2) to TRBJ2-4; TRBD2 aligns across 7 bases. J lost 8 bases, V lost 10 bases, and 5 bases had no gene match. The CDR3 spans 11 residues. CDR1 is LGHDT and CDR2 is YNNKEL in the germline V gene (reference sequence). In nucleotides, the CDR3 is TGTGCCACGGGGGGAGTAGACATTCAGTACTTC. This encodes CATGGVDIQYF.

A remark on this clone: Other DNA variants within this sample encode the same CDR3. The chain links TRBV24-1 to TRBJ1-4; D is possibly TRBD1 (5 bases). The germline V gene has CDR1 KGHDR and CDR2 SFDVKD. Trimming pared 7 bases from V and 0 bases from J, leaving 5 bases between. This CDR3 has 13 amino acids. The CDR3 loop reads CATRGATNEKLFF. The CDR3 bases are TGTGCCACCAGAGGGGCAACTAATGAAAAACTGTTTTTT.

This chain connects TRBV6-2 or TRBV6-3 to TRBJ2-7, with 12 bases matching TRBD2. J was trimmed by 9 bases and V by 4 bases; bases with no gene match: 16. The CDR3 sequence is 17 residues long. CDR1 is MNHEY and CDR2 is SVGEGT in the germline V gene. CDR3 in DNA: TGTGCCAGCAGTTCTCCGCACCCTACTAGCGGGGGGCCGGTGCAGTACTTC. Translation: CASSSPHPTSGGPVQYF.

This clone was picked up one time. The chain links TRBV4-3 to TRBJ2-5, with 9 bases aligning to TRBD1. The CDR3 runs to 15 residues. V was clipped by 0 bases and J by 5 bases; unmatched bases: 4. Germline CDR1 and CDR2: LGHNA and YSLEER. The CDR3 sequence is CASSQDSDRGETQYF. As DNA, the CDR3 is TGCGCCAGCAGCCAAGATTCGGACAGGGGTGAGACCCAGTACTTC.

The V and J genes are TRBV7-2 and TRBJ2-7; TRBD2 matches at 7 bases. The CDR3 loop spans 16 amino acids. Germline values: CDR1 SGHTA, CDR2 FQGNSA. V was pared by 0 bases and J by 5 bases, with 10 bases of the junction left unmatched. The CDR3 nucleotides read TGTGCCAGCAGCTTAGCGGGGGGGTGGGCCAAGGACGAGCAGTACTTC. This codes for CASSLAGGWAKDEQYF.

V gene TRBV27 combines with J gene TRBJ1-5, with D perhaps TRBD1 (5 bases). V dropped 4 bases and J dropped 7 bases, with 11 bases sitting between them. This CDR3 is 13 amino acids long. Per the germline V gene, CDR1 is MNHEY and CDR2 is SMNVEV (reference sequence). The CDR3 is CASSSLGVQPQHF. CDR3 coding DNA: TGTGCCAGCAGTTCGTTAGGGGTACAGCCCCAGCATTTT.

V gene TRBV18 combines with J gene TRBJ1-2, with a weak D call TRBD1 (6 bases). This CDR3 is built from 13 residues. Trimming pared 2 bases from V and 8 bases from J, leaving 12 bases between. Germline V lookup: CDR1 KGHSH, CDR2 LQKENI. The CDR3 protein is CASSPGGEKGYTF. The CDR3 bases are TGTGCCAGCTCACCAGGGGGCGAGAAGGGCTACACCTTC.

This chain uses TRBV19 with TRBJ2-7; 11 bases are a match to TRBD2. The V segment lost 2 bases and the J segment 5 bases; nucleotides outside the gene matches: 2. The CDR3 has 14 residues. Germline V gives CDR1 LNHDA, CDR2 SQIVND (reference sequence). The CDR3, as DNA: TGTGCCAGTAGTATAATAGCGGGAGGGAACGAGCAGTACTTC. This sequence encodes CASSIIAGGNEQYF.

The rearrangement joins TRBV19 to TRBJ1-1, with D maybe TRBD1 (6 bases). Trimming shortened V by 5 bases and J by 4 bases, and 14 bases separated the two germline ends. Germline assignment: CDR1 LNHDA and CDR2 SQIVND (reference sequence). This CDR3 is 14 amino acids long. CDR3 bases: TGTGCCAGTAGTGGGCAAGGGGGTGTCACTGAAGCTTTCTTT. It encodes CASSGQGGVTEAFF.

The chain joins TRBV11-3 to TRBJ2-1; 15 bases are shared with TRBD2. Trimming at V came to 5 bases and at J to 6 bases, leaving 8 bases not matched to a gene. Germline lookup yields CDR1 SGHNT and CDR2 YENEEA. This CDR3 spans 17 amino acids. The CDR3 nucleotides are TGTGCCAGCAGCCGACGGACTAGCGGGAGGGTATTCAATGAGCAGTTCTTC. Amino acids: CASSRRTSGRVFNEQFF.

The chain carries TRBV24-1 and TRBJ1-1; D uncertain. The CDR3 runs to 13 residues. Germline lookup yields CDR1 KGHDR and CDR2 SFDVKD. V lost 1 base and J 7 bases, leaving 9 bases between the germline ends. The CDR3 DNA is TGTGCCACCAGTGATTTAGTACAGATTGAAGCTTTCTTT. This gives the protein CATSDLVQIEAFF.

This clone is a singleton in its sample. The rearrangement uses TRBV6-5 and TRBJ1-2, with TRBD1 matching 8 bases. The V gene's germline CDR1 is MNHEY and CDR2 SVGAGI. CDR3 length: 13 amino acids. The J segment lost 5 bases and the V segment lost 6 bases, leaving 5 bases of the junction unmatched. CDR3: CASRTGDLYGYTF. The CDR3 nucleotides are TGTGCCAGCAGGACAGGGGACTTATATGGCTACACCTTC.

This rearrangement joins TRBV6-2 or TRBV6-3 to TRBJ1-1, with D uncertain. CDR3 length: 16 residues. Germline-derived CDR1 and CDR2 are MNHEY and SVGEGT. The germline V and J ends were trimmed by 0 bases and 3 bases, with 14 bases remaining between them. CDR3 nucleotide sequence: TGTGCCAGCAGTTACTCGGGGAGCACTTGGTACACTGAAGCTTTCTTT. Translated, it gives CASSYSGSTWYTEAFF.

This chain uses TRBV21-1 with TRBJ2-2; the D segment call TRBD2 is taken from the table without a DNA check. TRBV21-1 is designated a pseudogene. CDR3 length: 16 residues. The CDR3 sequence: CASSKSLPTNTGELFF. CDR3 coding DNA: TGTGCCAGCAGCAAATCCTTACCTACGAACACCGGGGAGCTGTTTTTT.

The genes are TRBV19 and TRBJ2-3, with TRBD1 matching 7 bases. The germline gives CDR1 LNHDA, CDR2 SQIVND (reference sequence). The CDR3 length is 15 residues. J gave up 0 bases and V 7 bases, and 7 bases lay outside the gene matches. The CDR3 DNA reads TGTGCCAGTAATAAGGGACAGACTAGCACAGATACGCAGTATTTT. This translates into CASNKGQTSTDTQYF.